The subject of this entry is one T cell receptor beta chain. TCRdb's copy holds only in-frame clones and misses some; the assay was immunoSEQ multiplex PCR. The sample lists almost 550,000 clones, about four fifths occurring once. V shed 0 bases and J 13 bases; nucleotides not matched to a gene: 6. Germline CDR1 and CDR2: LNHDA and SQIVND (reference sequence). The CDR3 is 14 residues long. The data were taken from a study of shared T cell receptors in the human thymus. Another study also made use of these data, one on human thymus T cells. That study adds: Immunologically healthy infants in Finland undergoing congenital heart defect surgery were the donors. Thymic material originated from resections removed in the course of corrective heart surgery. Both thymic and peripheral blood repertoires showed apparently biased V and J usage. Related reports documented highly overlapping thymic repertoires among unrelated individuals.

The chain is built from TRBV19 and TRBJ2-7, with TRBD2 identical over 13 bases. The TCR comes from a boy under two years old with a congenital heart defect. Sequenced sample: thymocytes. Here the CDR3 reads CASSIDLRLAGGYF. The CDR3 DNA reads as TGTGCCAGTAGTATAGATCTGCGACTAGCGGGAGGATACTTC.